The source of this T cell receptor (beta chain) is a study of cytomegalovirus exposure and HLA in healthy donors. General study points: As a later analysis revealed, the rate of TCR association differed by HLA locus, with DRB1 most and HLA-C fewest.

As concerns this clone: Antigen unknown.

Primers for the PCR totalled 60 Vbeta and 13 Jbeta. Under the authors' procedure: Per a later analysis, the number of unique TCR beta chains was roughly 83 million, of which 9 million to 14 million were shared. Data came from immunoSEQ multiplex PCR; TCRdb stores just in-frame clones and leaves some out. V and J calls and clone size are as listed in that table; D and trimming were resolved from the DNA. The profile covers under 200,000 clones, with roughly 85% appearing a single time and around 15% taken by the ten largest. The source of this sequence is a man aged 45-65 years in good health and CMV-seropositive. The material sequenced was PBMCs.

CDR3 nucleotide sequence: TGTGCCAGCAGTGAATCTAGCAGATTCGGAGAGACCCAGTACTTC. As protein: CASSESSRFGETQYF. The genes are TRBV25-1 and TRBJ2-5; D possibly corresponds to TRBD2 (5 bases). Looked up from germline, CDR1 is MGHDK and CDR2 is SYGVNS. This CDR3 comprises 15 residues. Trimming stripped 1 base from V and 4 bases from J, with 13 bases between.